This TCR beta chain originates from a study of vaccination and CD4 T cells after COVID-19. For the study at large: Six males and four females constituted the convalescent cohort, two of whom were Hispanic. Post-diagnosis, post-COVID samples were collected after a median 101 days, ranging 35 to 161.

Study-wide points: It was observed that, in convalescent patients, a median about 86% of reactive clones arose only post-vaccination. No early post-infection timepoints were studied, and convalescent patients studied were relatively few.

MiXCR, run by TCRdb on the PCR reads, gives a single entry per CDR3 protein. Among 25,000 or so distinct CDR3 sequences listed, 45% to 65% were seen once. Germline V gene sequence: CDR1 KGHSH, CDR2 LQKENI. Losses at the gene ends were 2 bases for V and 4 bases for J; bases not matched to a gene: 4. The CDR3 loop spans 14 amino acids. Concerning this clonotype: The antigen is undetermined.

The material was CD4+ T cells from blood, obtained before SARS-CoV-2 vaccination. The sequence was collected from a human donor who had recovered from COVID-19. The chain carries TRBV18 and TRBJ1-1; TRBD1 matches 7 bases. The chain's CDR3 is CASSPGGGGTEAFF. CDR3 coding DNA: TGTGCCAGCTCACCAGGAGGGGGCGGCACTGAAGCTTTCTTT.